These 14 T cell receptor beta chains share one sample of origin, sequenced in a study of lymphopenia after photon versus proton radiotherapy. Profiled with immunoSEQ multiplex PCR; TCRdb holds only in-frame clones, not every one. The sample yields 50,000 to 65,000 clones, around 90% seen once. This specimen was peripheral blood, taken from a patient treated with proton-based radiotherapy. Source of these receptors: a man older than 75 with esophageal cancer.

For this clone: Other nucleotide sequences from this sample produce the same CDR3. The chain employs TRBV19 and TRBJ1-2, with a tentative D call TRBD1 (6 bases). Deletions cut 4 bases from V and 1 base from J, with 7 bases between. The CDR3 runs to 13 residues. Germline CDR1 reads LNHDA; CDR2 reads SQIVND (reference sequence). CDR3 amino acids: CASSKQGNYGYTF. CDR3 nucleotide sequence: TGTGCCAGTAGTAAACAGGGTAACTATGGCTACACCTTC. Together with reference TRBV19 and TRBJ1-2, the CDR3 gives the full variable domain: DGGITQSPKYLFRKEGQNVTLSCEQNLNHDAMYWYRQDPGQGLRLIYYSQIVNDFQKGDIAEGYSVSREKKESFPLTVTSAQKNPTAFYLCASSKQGNYGYTFGSGTRLTVV.

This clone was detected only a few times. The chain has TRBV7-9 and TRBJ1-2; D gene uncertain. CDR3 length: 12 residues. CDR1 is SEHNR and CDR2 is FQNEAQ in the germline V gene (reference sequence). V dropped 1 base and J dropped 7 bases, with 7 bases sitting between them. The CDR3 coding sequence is TGTGCCAGCAGCTTAGACGGTAGTGGCTACACCTTC. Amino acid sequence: CASSLDGSGYTF.

CDR3: CASSLETSGGGETQYF. The CDR3 DNA reads TGTGCCAGCAGCTTAGAGACTAGCGGGGGTGGCGAGACCCAGTACTTC. This rearrangement joins TRBV7-9 to TRBJ2-5; 12 nucleotides match TRBD2. The CDR3 length is 16 residues. CDR1 is SEHNR, CDR2 FQNEAQ, per germline (reference sequence). V shed 1 base and J 5 bases; nucleotides not matched to a gene: 5.

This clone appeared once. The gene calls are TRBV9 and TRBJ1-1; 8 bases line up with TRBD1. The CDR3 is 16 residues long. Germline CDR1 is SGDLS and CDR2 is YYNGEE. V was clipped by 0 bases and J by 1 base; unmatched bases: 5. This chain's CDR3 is CASSVDPTGANTEAFF. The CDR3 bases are TGTGCCAGCAGCGTAGATCCGACAGGGGCGAACACTGAAGCTTTCTTT.

The CDR3 nucleotides read TGTGCCAGCAGCTTAGATCTTAGCCTGGACGAGCAGTACTTC. Encoded protein: CASSLDLSLDEQYF. The rearrangement uses TRBV11-2 and TRBJ2-7; no clear D. This CDR3 spans 14 amino acids. In germline, CDR1 is SGHAT, CDR2 FQNNGV. V lost 0 bases and J lost 5, with 11 bases in between.

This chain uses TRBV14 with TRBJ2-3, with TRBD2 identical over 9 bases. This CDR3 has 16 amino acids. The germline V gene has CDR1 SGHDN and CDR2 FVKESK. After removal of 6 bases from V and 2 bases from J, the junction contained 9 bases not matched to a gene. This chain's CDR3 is CASSSLAGVITDTQYF. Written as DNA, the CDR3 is TGTGCCAGCAGTTCCTTAGCGGGAGTGATCACAGATACGCAGTATTTT.

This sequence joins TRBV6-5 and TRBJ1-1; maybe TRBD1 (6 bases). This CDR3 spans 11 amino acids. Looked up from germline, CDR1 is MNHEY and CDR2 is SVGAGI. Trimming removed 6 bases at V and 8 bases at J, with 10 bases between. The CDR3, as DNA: TGTGCCAGCAGGGCCGGGACAGAAGCTTTCTTT. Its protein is CASRAGTEAFF.

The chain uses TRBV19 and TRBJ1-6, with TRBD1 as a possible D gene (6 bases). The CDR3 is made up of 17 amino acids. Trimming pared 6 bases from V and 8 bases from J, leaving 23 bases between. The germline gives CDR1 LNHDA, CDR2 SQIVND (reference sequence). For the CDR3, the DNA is TGTGCCAGTAGCCAACCCCCGGGGGGGCGCGGTGATTCACCCCTCCACTTT. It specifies CASSQPPGGRGDSPLHF.

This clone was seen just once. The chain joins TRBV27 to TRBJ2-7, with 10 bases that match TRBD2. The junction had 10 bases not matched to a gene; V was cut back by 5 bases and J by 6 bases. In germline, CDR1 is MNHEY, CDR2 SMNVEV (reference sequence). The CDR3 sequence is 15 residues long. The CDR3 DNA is TGTGCCAGCAGTCAAACGCTAGCGGGAGCAGGCGAGCAGTACTTC. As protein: CASSQTLAGAGEQYF.

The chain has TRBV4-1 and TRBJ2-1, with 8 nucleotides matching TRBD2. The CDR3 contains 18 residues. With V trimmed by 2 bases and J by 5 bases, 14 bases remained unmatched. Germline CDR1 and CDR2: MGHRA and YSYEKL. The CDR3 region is CASSQIPGLAGRDNEQFF. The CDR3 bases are TGCGCCAGCAGCCAAATTCCCGGGTTAGCGGGGCGAGACAATGAGCAGTTCTTC.

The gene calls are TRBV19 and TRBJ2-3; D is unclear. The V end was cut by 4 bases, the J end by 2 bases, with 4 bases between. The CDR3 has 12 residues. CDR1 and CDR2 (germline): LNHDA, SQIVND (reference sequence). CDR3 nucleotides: TGTGCCAGTAGTACGTACACAGATACGCAGTATTTT. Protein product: CASSTYTDTQYF.

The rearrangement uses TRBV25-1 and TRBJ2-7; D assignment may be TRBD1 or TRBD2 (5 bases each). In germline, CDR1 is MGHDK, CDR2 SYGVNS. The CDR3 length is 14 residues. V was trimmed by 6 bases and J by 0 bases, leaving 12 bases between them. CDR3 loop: CASRAAGTSYEQYF. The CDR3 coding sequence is TGTGCCAGCAGAGCCGCCGGGACCTCCTACGAGCAGTACTTC.

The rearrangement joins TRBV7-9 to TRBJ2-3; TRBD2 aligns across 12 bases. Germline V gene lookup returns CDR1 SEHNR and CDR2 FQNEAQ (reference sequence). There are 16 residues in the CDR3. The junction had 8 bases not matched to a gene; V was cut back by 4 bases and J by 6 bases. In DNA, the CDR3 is TGTGCCAGCAGCTACCCTAGCGGGAGGGCCGGCGATACGCAGTATTTT. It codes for CASSYPSGRAGDTQYF.

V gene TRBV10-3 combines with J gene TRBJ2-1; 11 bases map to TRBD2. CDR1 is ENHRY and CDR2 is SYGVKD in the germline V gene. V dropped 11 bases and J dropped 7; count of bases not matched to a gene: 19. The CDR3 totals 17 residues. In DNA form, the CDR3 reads TGTGCCTCGGGACCCCAGCTAGCGGGAGGCCCTCTTAATGAGCAGTTCTTC. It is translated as CASGPQLAGGPLNEQFF.